This T cell receptor beta chain is drawn from a study of shared clonotypes between healthy human individuals. At the level of the study: A donor's plate count was three for CD4 naive and three for CD4 memory; CD8 naive had two and CD8 memory one.

From germline, CDR1 is SNHLY and CDR2 FYNNEI. The CDR3 length is 13 residues. Between the trimmed V and J ends, which lost 1 base and 5 bases, there was a span of 9 bases. The repertoire was sequenced with immunoSEQ multiplex PCR; TCRdb's copy has only in-frame clones and lacks some. The sample has roughly 1,500,000 clones; approximately 98.5% are singletons. This clone was seen only once. This clonotype was sampled from a man younger than 40 in good health. The chain employs TRBV2 and TRBJ2-7; D possibly matches TRBD1 or TRBD2 (5 bases each). Source material: naive CD4+ T cells sorted from blood. Documented subset: CD45RA+ positively selected. This CDR3 reads CASSEGRDHEQYF. The CDR3 bases are TGTGCCAGCAGTGAAGGCAGGGACCACGAGCAGTACTTC.